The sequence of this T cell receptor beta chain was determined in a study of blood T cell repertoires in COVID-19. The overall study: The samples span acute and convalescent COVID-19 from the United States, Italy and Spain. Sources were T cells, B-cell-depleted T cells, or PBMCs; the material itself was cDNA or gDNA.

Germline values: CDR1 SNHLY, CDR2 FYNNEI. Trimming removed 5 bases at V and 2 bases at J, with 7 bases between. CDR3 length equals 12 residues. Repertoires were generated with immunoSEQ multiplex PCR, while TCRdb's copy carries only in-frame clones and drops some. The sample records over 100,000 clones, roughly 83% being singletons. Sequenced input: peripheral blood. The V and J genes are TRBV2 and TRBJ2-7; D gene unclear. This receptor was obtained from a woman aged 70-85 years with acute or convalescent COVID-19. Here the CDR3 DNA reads TGTGCCAGCAGTACAGTACCCTACGAGCAGTACTTC. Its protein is CASSTVPYEQYF.